In its sample, the clone carrying this T cell receptor (beta chain) was seen once. This entry comes from a study of technical replicates of blood from a handful of donors. This CDR3 has 15 amino acids. Per germline, CDR1 GTSNPN and CDR2 SVGIG (reference sequence). The V end lost 2 bases, the J end lost 2 bases, and 12 bases lay between the germline ends. Only in-frame clones appear in the TCRdb table, and some are missing; sequencing was by immunoSEQ multiplex PCR. The sample includes tens of thousands of clones, 95% of them seen just once. The sequence was obtained from a human donor in good health. Source material: T cells isolated from PBMCs. This chain joins TRBV30 and TRBJ2-2; TRBD2 might be the D (5 bases). CDR3 in amino acids: CAWSSGILNTGELFF. The CDR3 DNA reads as TGTGCCTGGAGTTCCGGGATCCTTAACACCGGGGAGCTGTTTTTT.